Listed here are 20 T cell receptor beta chains from one sample, sequenced in a study of blood T cell repertoires in COVID-19. The table came from immunoSEQ multiplex PCR; TCRdb's copy has only in-frame clones and leaves some out. Among more than 250,000 clones listed, 75% to 85% were seen once. Sequenced material: peripheral blood. These receptors all stem from a man in his forties or fifties with active or convalescent COVID-19.

The rearrangement uses TRBV2 and TRBJ2-2, with D uncertain. Between the trimmed V and J ends, which lost 1 base and 6 bases, there was a span of 12 bases. This CDR3 is built from 15 residues. Germline CDR1 reads SNHLY; CDR2 reads FYNNEI. Written as DNA, the CDR3 is TGTGCCAGCAGTGAAGGGTACAGACCTCCCGGGGAGCTGTTTTTT. As protein: CASSEGYRPPGELFF.

The gene calls are TRBV5-1 and TRBJ2-3; 8 bases align to TRBD1. The CDR3 contains 16 residues. Germline V gene lookup returns CDR1 SGHRS and CDR2 YFSETQ. The V segment lost 5 bases and the J segment 4 bases; nucleotides outside the gene matches: 12. The CDR3 DNA reads TGCGCCAGCAGTTCTGGGGACAGGCCAGTCGCAGATACGCAGTATTTT. Amino acids: CASSSGDRPVADTQYF.

The chain employs TRBV5-1 and TRBJ2-1; D ambiguous. V was trimmed by 4 bases and J by 8 bases, leaving 7 bases between them. The CDR3 sequence is 11 residues long. In germline, CDR1 is SGHRS, CDR2 YFSETQ. The CDR3 protein is CASSILDEQFF. CDR3 sequence (DNA): TGCGCCAGCAGCATCCTAGATGAGCAGTTCTTC.

The chain joins TRBV28 to TRBJ2-5; 10 bases fit TRBD1. V was clipped by 3 bases and J by 7 bases; unmatched bases: 17. This CDR3 spans 18 amino acids. Germline values: CDR1 MDHEN, CDR2 SYDVKM. The CDR3 region is CASSFGGQGLGGARTQYF. CDR3 bases: TGTGCCAGCAGTTTCGGGGGACAGGGGCTTGGAGGCGCTAGGACCCAGTACTTC.

This clone was seen a single time. The same CDR3 also results from other DNA sequences found in this sample. V gene TRBV30 combines with J gene TRBJ1-1, with D possibly being TRBD1 (5 bases). The V end was cut by 0 bases, the J end by 2 bases, with 10 bases between. The CDR3 has 14 residues. CDR1 is GTSNPN and CDR2 is SVGIG in the germline V gene (reference sequence). CDR3 DNA sequence: TGTGCCTGGAGTGTCGGCAGGGTAAACACTGAAGCTTTCTTT. Translated, it gives CAWSVGRVNTEAFF.

The chain links TRBV3-1 (or the pseudogene TRBV3-2) to TRBJ1-2; perhaps TRBD1 as D (6 bases). Trimming removed 11 bases from V and 8 bases from J, with 21 bases in between. Germline V lookup: CDR1 LGHDT, CDR2 YNNKEL (reference sequence). The CDR3 contains 13 residues. The CDR3 sequence: CAASRDTVRGYTF. As DNA, the CDR3 is TGTGCCGCCAGTCGGGACACAGTACGAGGCTACACCTTC.

The chain employs TRBV2 and TRBJ2-5; D gene uncertain. CDR3 length: 13 amino acids. Trimming removed 4 bases from V and 3 bases from J, with 9 bases in between. Germline V gives CDR1 SNHLY, CDR2 FYNNEI. CDR3 loop: CASSGMEKETQYF. The CDR3 nucleotides read TGTGCCAGCAGTGGCATGGAGAAAGAGACCCAGTACTTC.

The chain has TRBV4-3 and TRBJ1-2, with unresolved D. The CDR3 length is 14 residues. Trimming took 0 bases from V and 7 from J, leaving 12 bases between them. The germline V gene encodes CDR1 LGHNA and CDR2 YSLEER. The CDR3 DNA follows: TGCGCCAGCAGCCAAGATGCCAGGCGGGGTGGCTACACCTTC. It is translated as CASSQDARRGGYTF.

On this clone itself: At the DNA level, this CDR3 is encoded by other sequences in the same sample as well. The chain has TRBV5-1 and TRBJ2-1; maybe TRBD2 (5 bases). The V gene lost 0 bases and the J gene lost 10 bases, with 5 bases spanning the gap. CDR3 length: 11 residues. Germline assignment: CDR1 SGHRS and CDR2 YFSETQ. CDR3 nucleotide sequence: TGCGCCAGCAGCTTGGCGGGGGAGCAGTTCTTC. Protein sequence: CASSLAGEQFF. Filled out from reference TRBV5-1 and TRBJ2-1, the complete variable domain reads KAGVTQTPRYLIKTRGQQVTLSCSPISGHRSVSWYQQTPGQGLQFLFEYFSETQRNKGNFPGRFSGRQFSNSRSEMNVSTLELGDSALYLCASSLAGEQFFGPGTRLTVL.

V and J are TRBV19 and TRBJ1-5; D is uncertain. CDR3 length equals 15 residues. V was shortened by 3 bases and J by 4 bases, with 13 bases between the two germline ends. CDR1 and CDR2 (germline): LNHDA, SQIVND (reference sequence). Written as DNA, the CDR3 is TGTGCCAGTAGTATGGGCAGAGCCTATAATCAGCCCCAGCATTTT. Protein: CASSMGRAYNQPQHF.

V usage is TRBV2 and J usage is TRBJ1-2, with D possibly TRBD1 on 6 matching bases. The CDR3 has 14 amino acids. Trimming left V 6 bases short and J 2 bases short, with 13 bases between. The V gene's germline CDR1 is SNHLY and CDR2 FYNNEI. DNA of the CDR3: TGTGCCAGCAGGGGGGACATGGGCAACTATGGCTACACCTTC. It codes for CASRGDMGNYGYTF. Full variable domain (missing parts from reference TRBV2 and TRBJ1-2): EPEVTQTPSHQVTQMGQEVILRCVPISNHLYFYWYRQILGQKVEFLVSFYNNEISEKSEIFDDQFSVERPDGSNFTLKIRSTKLEDSAMYFCASRGDMGNYGYTFGSGTRLTVV.

The CDR3 region is CASSDTGYEQYF. CDR3 DNA sequence: TGTGCCAGCAGTGACACAGGCTACGAGCAGTACTTC. This sequence joins TRBV12-3 or TRBV12-4 and TRBJ2-7; D is perhaps TRBD1 (5 bases). The CDR3 consists of 12 residues. V lost 5 bases and J lost 3, with 8 bases in between.

The chain employs TRBV10-1 and TRBJ2-4, with 7 bases identical to TRBD1. Germline CDR1 WNHNN, CDR2 SYGVQD (reference sequence). The CDR3 consists of 18 residues. V dropped 2 bases and J dropped 0; count of bases not matched to a gene: 10. CDR3 amino acids: CASSEDFDRELAKNIQYF. Written as DNA, the CDR3 is TGCGCCAGCAGTGAGGATTTCGACAGGGAACTAGCCAAAAACATTCAGTACTTC.

This clone is a singleton in its sample. The chain has TRBV7-9 and TRBJ1-4, with 7 positions matching TRBD1. Trimming took 5 bases from V and 8 from J; bases not matched to a gene: 8. This CDR3 contains 14 residues. Germline lookup yields CDR1 SEHNR and CDR2 FQNEAQ (reference sequence). The CDR3 region has the DNA TGTGCCAGCAGCCTCGACAGGGAAGGGGAAAAACTGTTTTTT. Translated, it gives CASSLDREGEKLFF.

V and J are TRBV9 and TRBJ2-7, with 9 bases lining up with TRBD1. The germline CDR1 and CDR2 sequences are SGDLS and YYNGEE. The CDR3 sequence is 17 residues long. V was clipped by 0 bases and J by 1 base; unmatched bases: 8. The CDR3 protein is CASSVVGDRGRSYEQYF. In DNA, the CDR3 is TGTGCCAGCAGCGTAGTCGGAGACAGGGGGAGGTCCTACGAGCAGTACTTC.

The chain couples TRBV6-5 to TRBJ2-7, with a weak D call TRBD1 (6 bases). Deletions cut 7 bases from V and 6 bases from J, with 10 bases between. This CDR3 is 11 amino acids long. The V gene's germline CDR1 is MNHEY and CDR2 SVGAGI. CDR3 in amino acids: CASKGESEQYF. CDR3 DNA sequence: TGTGCCAGCAAGGGGGAAAGCGAGCAGTACTTC.

This chain connects TRBV29-1 to TRBJ1-2; D is unclear. Germline V CDR1 and CDR2: SQVTM, ANQGSEA. The CDR3 spans 12 residues. V lost 5 bases and J lost 6, with 13 bases in between. The DNA of the CDR3 is TGCAGCGTTAAGAGGAGACTCGATGGCTACACCTTC. Encoded protein: CSVKRRLDGYTF.

V gene TRBV4-2 combines with J gene TRBJ2-5; 7 nucleotides agree with TRBD2. The CDR3 has 17 residues. From germline, CDR1 is LGHNA and CDR2 YNFKEQ. V trimming: 4 bases; J trimming: 2 bases; junction bases outside the gene matches: 13. The CDR3 region is CASSPHGGEGPQETQYF. CDR3 nucleotides: TGTGCCAGCAGCCCTCATGGGGGGGAGGGCCCTCAAGAGACCCAGTACTTC.

V gene TRBV6-2 or TRBV6-3 combines with J gene TRBJ2-3, with TRBD2 matching over 11 bases. The CDR3 contains 16 residues. CDR1 MNHEY and CDR2 SVGEGT come from the germline V gene. Trimming at V came to 6 bases and at J to 6 bases, leaving 11 bases not matched to a gene. CDR3 sequence reads: CASSRLTSGSVDTQYF. In nucleotides, the CDR3 is TGTGCCAGCAGCCGCCTTACTAGCGGGAGTGTGGATACGCAGTATTTT.

This clone occurred a few times. The V gene is TRBV9, the J gene TRBJ2-7, with a tentative D call TRBD2 (5 bases). The germline gives CDR1 SGDLS, CDR2 YYNGEE. V lost 0 bases, J lost 4 bases, and 14 bases lay in between. The CDR3 consists of 15 residues. CDR3 nucleotides: TGTGCCAGCAGCGTAGAGGCCGGCGGGTCTTACGAGCAGTACTTC. Its translation: CASSVEAGGSYEQYF.